These 22 T cell receptor beta chains share one sample of origin, sequenced in a study of T cells in Graves' hyperthyroidism and ophthalmopathy (dated by TCRdb to the late 2010s). Library generation was performed with multiplex PCR. TCRdb shows the sequencer as Illumina HiSeq 2000. TCR beta CDR3 regions were amplified from RNA transcripts. The first round of RT-PCR for the TCR CDR3 was performed with the HTBI primer set and the Qiagen OneStep RT-PCR kit. The raw public data were reprocessed by TCRdb itself: fastp quality trimming at Q25, MiXCR clonotype calling, in-frame beta chains only. Duplicate CDR3 protein sequences are folded into a single record with the most common DNA and genes. For this sample there are around 420,000 distinct CDR3 sequences; 15% to 19% appear just once. Approximately 7.5% of the sample rests with the top ten. Sequencing input: blood. These receptors all stem from a young woman with Graves' hyperthyroidism.

A few counts support this clonotype. This chain links TRBV4-1 with TRBJ2-6, with TRBD2 as a possible D gene (5 bases). Germline loops: CDR1 MGHRA, CDR2 YSYEKL. V was clipped by 0 bases and J by 1 base, with 7 bases between them. The CDR3 contains 16 residues. Here the CDR3 DNA reads TGCGCCAGCAGCCAAGATATAGCGTCTGGGGCCAACGTCCTGACTTTC. Translated, it gives CASSQDIASGANVLTF.

This clonotype was counted many times. The CDR3 is CASSLRGSYFEQYF. The CDR3 DNA sequence: TGTGCCAGCAGCTTACGTGGCAGTTATTTCGAGCAGTACTTC. The V gene is TRBV7-8, the J gene TRBJ2-7; no clear D. The CDR3 consists of 14 residues. The germline V gene has CDR1 SGHVS and CDR2 FQNEAQ. V was shortened by 2 bases and J by 6 bases, with 14 bases between the two germline ends.

Many counts were recorded for this clonotype. This chain uses TRBV11-2 with TRBJ2-7; D remains unclear. This CDR3 region has 15 residues. With 6 bases removed from V and 0 bases from J, the gap between germline ends came to 15 bases. The germline CDR1 and CDR2 sequences are SGHAT and FQNNGV. The DNA for the CDR3 is TGTGCCAGCAGGTTGAGAAAGGATGACTCCTACGAGCAGTACTTC. Its protein is CASRLRKDDSYEQYF.

The chain has TRBV4-2 and TRBJ2-5; 10 bases match TRBD2. The CDR3 spans 15 residues. Unmatched junction bases numbered 6, after V lost 3 bases and J lost 5 bases. Germline CDR1 LGHNA, CDR2 YNFKEQ. The CDR3 region is CASSQFSGRRETQYF. CDR3 in DNA: TGTGCCAGCAGCCAGTTTAGCGGGAGGCGGGAGACCCAGTACTTC.

This clonotype was seen many times. V is TRBV30 and J is TRBJ1-5, with no clear D. With 0 bases removed from V and 0 bases from J, the gap between germline ends came to 3 bases. This CDR3 comprises 13 residues. The germline gives CDR1 GTSNPN, CDR2 SVGIG (reference sequence). CDR3 in DNA: TGTGCCTGGAGTGTACATAGCAATCAGCCCCAGCATTTT. It yields the protein CAWSVHSNQPQHF.

This clonotype was detected many times. The V and J genes are TRBV9 and TRBJ1-5; 10 bases fit TRBD1. Germline loops: CDR1 SGDLS, CDR2 YYNGEE. The CDR3 spans 14 residues. Trimming at V came to 0 bases and at J to 7 bases, leaving 1 base not matched to a gene. CDR3 amino acids: CASSVGDRGQPQHF. The CDR3 nucleotides read TGTGCCAGCAGCGTAGGGGACAGGGGACAGCCCCAGCATTTT.

This clonotype was detected a few times. The limits of the CDR3 on the DNA are not certain, so only TCRdb's listed CDR3 is given. The chain couples TRBV20-1 to TRBJ1-2; the DNA was not compared with TRBD1, the D call given in the table. The CDR3 comprises 17 residues, both ends counted. Germline V gene data show CDR1 as DFQATT and CDR2 as SNEGSKA (reference sequence). The CDR3: CSVPLSRVRTGNYGCTF.

This clonotype showed up just a few times. The CDR3 reads CASSFFQYTDTQYF. The CDR3 DNA sequence: TGTGCCAGCAGTTTTTTTCAGTACACAGATACGCAGTATTTT. This sequence joins TRBV12-3 or TRBV12-4 and TRBJ2-3; D is unresolved. V was cut by 3 bases and J by 2 bases, with 9 bases left in between. CDR3 length: 14 residues.

There are a few counts of this clonotype. The rearrangement joins TRBV5-1 to TRBJ2-7; D not resolved. V lost 0 bases and J 1 base, leaving 14 bases between the germline ends. The CDR3 has 16 amino acids. From germline, CDR1 is SGHRS and CDR2 YFSETQ. The CDR3 loop reads CASSLGLPMESYEQYF. The CDR3 coding sequence is TGCGCCAGCAGCTTGGGGCTACCCATGGAGTCCTACGAGCAGTACTTC.

This clonotype was seen at least ten times. The rearrangement uses TRBV2 and TRBJ1-1; a possible D gene is TRBD1 (6 bases). The CDR3 is made up of 16 amino acids. The germline V and J ends were trimmed by 1 base and 1 base, with 13 bases remaining between them. The germline V gene encodes CDR1 SNHLY and CDR2 FYNNEI. DNA of the CDR3: TGTGCCAGCAGTGAAGGGGGGCCAGGATGGAACACTGAAGCTTTCTTT. Residues: CASSEGGPGWNTEAFF.

This clonotype has a count of ten or more. The V gene is TRBV20-1, the J gene TRBJ2-1, with D tentatively TRBD1 or TRBD2 (6 bases each). Trimming pared 1 base from V and 9 bases from J, leaving 13 bases between. Germline V lookup: CDR1 DFQATT, CDR2 SNEGSKA (reference sequence). The CDR3 is made up of 13 amino acids. The CDR3 DNA reads as TGCAGTGCTAGAGGGGTAGGGGGAGGTGAGCAGTTCTTC. It codes for CSARGVGGGEQFF.

The chain employs TRBV19 and TRBJ2-7; tentative D call: TRBD2 (6 bases). This CDR3 region has 15 residues. CDR1 is LNHDA and CDR2 is SQIVND in the germline V gene (reference sequence). Trimming removed 1 base at V and 2 bases at J, with 12 bases between. In nucleotides, the CDR3 is TGTGCCAGTAGTATAGTCGGGGGAGAGACCTACGAGCAGTACTTC. It encodes CASSIVGGETYEQYF.

This clonotype was observed many times. This chain uses TRBV3-1 with TRBJ1-5, with D hard to call. Germline V gene sequence: CDR1 LGHDT, CDR2 YNNKEL (reference sequence). The CDR3 spans 15 residues. V lost 4 bases, J lost 7 bases, and 17 bases lay in between. CDR3: CASSLGVPAHQPQHF. DNA of the CDR3: TGTGCCAGCAGCCTCGGGGTGCCTGCCCACCAGCCCCAGCATTTT.

This clonotype was counted at least ten times. The V and J genes are TRBV2 and TRBJ1-4, with no clear D. The germline CDR1 and CDR2 sequences are SNHLY and FYNNEI. V shed 4 bases and J shed 7 bases, with 7 bases lying between them. This CDR3 is 12 amino acids long. CDR3: CASSAWVEKLFF. CDR3 coding DNA: TGTGCCAGCAGTGCTTGGGTTGAAAAACTGTTTTTT.

The gene calls are TRBV3-1 and TRBJ1-5; a weak D match, TRBD1 (5 bases). V lost 2 bases and J lost 0, with 11 bases in between. The CDR3 runs to 16 residues. Germline CDR1 is LGHDT and CDR2 is YNNKEL (reference sequence). The CDR3 loop is CASSQSWGDSNQPQHF. For the CDR3, the DNA is TGTGCCAGCAGCCAAAGTTGGGGGGATAGCAATCAGCCCCAGCATTTT.

This clonotype was counted many times. The chain joins TRBV5-6 to TRBJ2-1; D is perhaps TRBD2 (5 bases). Trimming pared 1 base from V and 3 bases from J, leaving 11 bases between. Germline lookup yields CDR1 SGHDT and CDR2 YYEEEE. The CDR3 loop spans 15 amino acids. CDR3 DNA sequence: TGTGCCAGCAGCTTGTTGAGGGCCGACTACAATGAGCAGTTCTTC. Residues: CASSLLRADYNEQFF.

This clonotype was picked up many times. The V gene is TRBV5-5, the J gene TRBJ1-5, with 8 bases lining up with TRBD1. This CDR3 comprises 19 residues. Trimming cost V 0 bases and J 9 bases; bases outside gene matches: 20. Germline lookup yields CDR1 SGHKS and CDR2 YYEKEE (reference sequence). Here the CDR3 reads CASSLGLVAGGAGEGPQHF. The CDR3 DNA is TGTGCCAGCAGCTTGGGATTAGTCGCAGGGGGCGCGGGAGAAGGGCCCCAGCATTTT.

This clonotype was observed at least ten times. The rearrangement joins TRBV2 to TRBJ1-1, with TRBD1 as a possible D gene (6 bases). Per germline, CDR1 SNHLY and CDR2 FYNNEI. The CDR3 is 14 residues long. Trimming left V 3 bases short and J 0 bases short, with 8 bases between. For the CDR3, the DNA is TGTGCCAGCAGTGATAACAGGGTGAACACTGAAGCTTTCTTT. It specifies CASSDNRVNTEAFF.

This clonotype has ten or more counts. The chain employs TRBV12-3 or TRBV12-4 and TRBJ2-7, with 10 bases identical to TRBD1. The CDR3 covers 15 residues. With V trimmed by 6 bases and J by 4 bases, 9 bases remained unmatched. CDR3 sequence reads: CASRGQGTSRYEQYF. The DNA of the CDR3 is TGTGCCAGCAGGGGACAGGGGACCTCTAGGTACGAGCAGTACTTC.

Concerning this clonotype itself: With a much larger clone just one base away, this may be a read error. The chain carries TRBV7-8 and TRBJ2-5; D possibly uses TRBD1 or TRBD2 (5 bases each). Germline loops: CDR1 SGHVS, CDR2 FQNEAQ. This CDR3 region has 13 residues. The DNA for the CDR3 is TGTGCCAGCAGCCCGGGACCACAAGAGGCCCAGTACTTC. Translating gives CASSPGPQEAQYF.

In this sample, this clonotype turned up many times. This chain connects TRBV3-1 to TRBJ2-1, with a possible D match to TRBD1 (6 bases). The V gene's germline CDR1 is LGHDT and CDR2 YNNKEL (reference sequence). This CDR3 has 14 residues. The V gene lost 4 bases and the J gene lost 5 bases, with 12 bases spanning the gap. This chain's CDR3 is CASSPRDTNNEQFF. Here the CDR3 DNA reads TGTGCCAGCAGCCCCCGGGACACAAACAATGAGCAGTTCTTC.

This clonotype was seen many times. The genes are TRBV12-3 or TRBV12-4 and TRBJ2-2; D not certain. Trimming pared 4 bases from V and 8 bases from J, leaving 5 bases between. This CDR3 contains 11 residues. The CDR3 DNA is TGTGCCAGCAGTTCCGCGGGGGAGCTGTTTTTT. Its translation: CASSSAGELFF.